This T cell receptor (beta chain) emerged from a study of blood T cell repertoires in COVID-19. V dropped 2 bases and J dropped 2 bases, with 16 bases sitting between them. The CDR3 sequence is 17 residues long. CDR1 is SGHTA and CDR2 is FQGNSA in the germline V gene. Repertoires were generated with immunoSEQ multiplex PCR, while TCRdb's copy carries only in-frame clones and drops some. The data contain 400,000 to 450,000 clones, roughly 90% of them seen just once; the ten biggest clones take up approximately 1.5%. The chain combines TRBV7-2 with TRBJ1-5; D is unclear. The sample taken for sequencing was peripheral blood. The sequence derives from a woman aged 40 to 49 with COVID-19, enrolled during active disease. Written as DNA, the CDR3 is TGTGCCAGCAGCTTAAGGCCCGCGAGGGAGGGCAATCAGCCCCAGCATTTT. This gives the protein CASSLRPAREGNQPQHF.